A single sample is the source of the 32 T cell receptor beta chains below, sequenced in a study of T cell repertoires in cytomegalovirus infection. TCRdb re-derived calls from the reads in MiXCR, one entry per CDR3 protein. The data contain 310,000 or so distinct CDR3 sequences, about a sixth of them singletons. The sequenced sample was PBMCs. These receptors originate from a human donor in good health (CMV status not recorded). Some clones in this sample may be carry-over from other donors' samples.

In nucleotides, the CDR3 is TGTGCCAGCAGTACATGGACCTTGGGATTGAACACTGAAGCTTTCTTT. Its translation is CASSTWTLGLNTEAFF. This rearrangement joins TRBV7-9 to TRBJ1-1; no reliable D call. The CDR3 sequence is 16 residues long. Germline CDR1 SEHNR, CDR2 FQNEAQ (reference sequence). Trimming removed 6 bases at V and 0 bases at J, with 17 bases between.

The chain employs TRBV29-1 and TRBJ1-5, with TRBD1 matching over 10 bases. The CDR3 is 13 amino acids. Germline V gene sequence: CDR1 SQVTM, CDR2 ANQGSEA. V lost 4 bases, J lost 8 bases, and 5 bases stayed unmatched. In nucleotides, the CDR3 is TGCAGCGTTGCTGACAGGGGGCAGGAGCCCCAGCATTTT. Translating it yields CSVADRGQEPQHF.

The chain couples TRBV5-1 to TRBJ2-5; 8 nucleotides match TRBD1. CDR1 is SGHRS, CDR2 YFSETQ, per germline. V lost 5 bases and J lost 4; bases outside the gene matches: 4. The CDR3 is 13 amino acids. The CDR3 DNA follows: TGCGCCAGCAGACGAGACAGGGGAGAGACCCAGTACTTC. Its protein product is CASRRDRGETQYF.

This clonotype was seen repeatedly, ten times or more. The chain joins TRBV7-2 to TRBJ2-6; the D is unclear. Germline-derived CDR1 and CDR2 are SGHTA and FQGNSA. V was cut by 0 bases and J by 0 bases, with 6 bases left in between. This CDR3 contains 16 residues. This CDR3 is CASSLASRSGANVLTF. The CDR3 DNA reads as TGTGCCAGCAGCTTAGCAAGTCGCTCTGGGGCCAACGTCCTGACTTTC.

A few counts support this clonotype. The chain couples TRBV20-1 to TRBJ1-1; 8 positions match TRBD1. The germline CDR1 and CDR2 sequences are DFQATT and SNEGSKA (reference sequence). The ends lost 4 bases at V and 11 bases at J; junction bases unmatched: 6. CDR3 length: 11 residues. CDR3 region: CSAKTGDLAFF. In DNA, the CDR3 is TGCAGTGCTAAGACAGGGGATTTGGCTTTCTTT.

In its sample, this clonotype was seen many times. V and J are TRBV7-2 and TRBJ2-5; a possible D gene is TRBD1 (6 bases). V dropped 5 bases and J dropped 2 bases, with 15 bases sitting between them. Germline-derived CDR1 and CDR2 are SGHTA and FQGNSA. The CDR3 runs 15 residues. This chain's CDR3 is CASSPAPGHQETQYF. In DNA, the CDR3 is TGTGCCAGCAGCCCAGCACCGGGACATCAAGAGACCCAGTACTTC.

V gene TRBV15 combines with J gene TRBJ1-6; TRBD1 might be the D (5 bases). CDR1 and CDR2 from the germline V gene are LNHNV and YYDKDF (reference sequence). The CDR3 has 16 residues. V lost 0 bases to trimming and J lost 5 bases, with 11 bases between them. Written as DNA, the CDR3 is TGTGCCACCAGCAGAGACCCGGGACGGAATAATTCACCCCTCCACTTT. It translates to CATSRDPGRNNSPLHF.

This chain connects TRBV29-1 to TRBJ2-5; 10 nucleotides agree with TRBD1. The CDR3 has 14 residues. V was clipped by 6 bases and J by 4 bases; unmatched bases: 8. Looked up from germline, CDR1 is SQVTM and CDR2 is ANQGSEA. The CDR3 sequence is CSVATGGISETQYF. CDR3 in DNA: TGCAGCGTGGCGACAGGGGGCATCTCAGAGACCCAGTACTTC. The whole variable domain, remainder taken from reference TRBV29-1 and TRBJ2-5, is SAVISQKPSRDICQRGTSLTIQCQVDSQVTMMFWYRQQPGQSLTLIATANQGSEATYESGFVIDKFPISRPNLTFSTLTVSNMSPEDSSIYLCSVATGGISETQYFGPGTRLLVL.

This clonotype was found many times. This chain joins TRBV7-2 and TRBJ2-7, with D possibly matching TRBD2 (6 bases). The V gene lost 5 bases and the J gene lost 5 bases, with 19 bases spanning the gap. The CDR3 sequence is 15 residues long. Germline V lookup: CDR1 SGHTA, CDR2 FQGNSA. DNA of the CDR3: TGTGCCAGCAGCCCCCGCCAGGGACTGCGGAACGAGCAGTACTTC. Protein: CASSPRQGLRNEQYF.

To note about this clonotype: At one end, the junction sequence differs from germline, possibly due to a read error. The V gene is TRBV6-6, the J gene TRBJ1-6; D uncertain. The CDR3 runs 15 residues. Germline V gene data show CDR1 as MNHNY and CDR2 as SVGAGI (reference sequence). Written as DNA, the CDR3 is TGTTCCAGCAGTTACTCTCCGACACCAAATTCACCCCTCCACTTT. It codes for CSSSYSPTPNSPLHF.

This clonotype was counted at least ten times. This chain joins TRBV6-1 and TRBJ2-7; the match to TRBD2 covers 10 bases. This CDR3 has 16 residues. V lost 1 base, J lost 6 bases, and 9 bases stayed unmatched. Germline V lookup: CDR1 MNHNS, CDR2 SASEGT. DNA for the CDR3: TGTGCCAGCAGTGAAGGATTGGCTAGCGGGGGTGGCGAGCAGTACTTC. Translated, it gives CASSEGLASGGGEQYF.

The chain uses TRBV6-6 and TRBJ2-7; 10 positions match TRBD1. This CDR3 is built from 16 residues. From germline, CDR1 is MNHNY and CDR2 SVGAGI (reference sequence). The V gene end was trimmed by 7 bases and the J gene end by 5 bases; junction bases not matched to a gene: 14. Written as DNA, the CDR3 is TGTGCCAGCACCCAACTTCCGGGACAGGGGTTCAACGAGCAGTACTTC. This codes for CASTQLPGQGFNEQYF.

This clonotype showed up many times. This rearrangement joins TRBV7-9 to TRBJ1-1; TRBD1 is a possible D gene (6 bases). CDR1 and CDR2 from the germline V gene are SEHNR and FQNEAQ (reference sequence). The V gene lost 6 bases and the J gene lost 6 bases, with 11 bases spanning the gap. The CDR3 length is 12 residues. CDR3 sequence reads: CASSTGGSEAFF. As DNA, the CDR3 is TGTGCCAGCAGTACCGGGGGCTCTGAAGCTTTCTTT.

This clonotype was counted at least ten times. The rearrangement joins TRBV12-3 or TRBV12-4 to TRBJ1-5; 7 bases match TRBD1. The CDR3 spans 15 residues. With 0 bases clipped from V and 6 bases from J, the junction kept 5 bases outside the gene matches. CDR3 DNA: TGTGCCAGCAGTTTAGCGGGGACAGTCTCTCAGCCCCAGCATTTT. Translation gives CASSLAGTVSQPQHF.

The gene calls are TRBV5-1 and TRBJ2-3, with D hard to call. CDR1 is SGHRS and CDR2 is YFSETQ in the germline V gene. This CDR3 has 15 residues. V shed 2 bases and J shed 1 base, with 11 bases lying between them. Here the CDR3 DNA reads TGCGCCAGCAGCTTTCGACCGGGCGGCACAGATACGCAGTATTTT. It codes for CASSFRPGGTDTQYF.

J is TRBJ2-3 and V is TRBV24-1; 10 nucleotides match TRBD1. In germline, CDR1 is KGHDR, CDR2 SFDVKD. V lost 5 bases, J lost 1 base, and 5 bases stayed unmatched. This CDR3 region has 16 residues. The CDR3 reads CATSAWGTGGTDTQYF. The DNA for the CDR3 is TGTGCCACCAGTGCCTGGGGGACAGGGGGCACAGATACGCAGTATTTT.

This clonotype was counted a few times. This chain connects TRBV7-2 to TRBJ1-6; D gene ambiguous. In germline, CDR1 is SGHTA, CDR2 FQGNSA. The V gene lost 2 bases and the J gene lost 0 bases, with 11 bases spanning the gap. This CDR3 has 17 amino acids. For the CDR3, the DNA is TGTGCCAGCAGCTTATGGATCGCCAGCTCCTATAATTCACCCCTCCACTTT. It translates to CASSLWIASSYNSPLHF.

This clonotype was seen many times. The chain uses TRBV7-2 and TRBJ1-1; D may be TRBD1 (5 bases). V was clipped by 0 bases and J by 5 bases, with 7 bases between them. Per the germline V gene, CDR1 is SGHTA and CDR2 is FQGNSA. The CDR3 consists of 13 residues. The CDR3 DNA is TGTGCCAGCAGCTTAGCGGGGCGGACTGAAGCTTTCTTT. Protein sequence: CASSLAGRTEAFF.

The table lists this clonotype with many counts. The chain employs TRBV7-9 and TRBJ1-2; no clear D. The V end lost 5 bases, the J end lost 8 bases, and 15 bases lay between the germline ends. Germline CDR1 SEHNR, CDR2 FQNEAQ (reference sequence). The CDR3 extends over 13 amino acids. The CDR3 DNA reads TGTGCCAGCAGCCTCCGCGAAGGGAACGGCTACACCTTC. Translated, it gives CASSLREGNGYTF.

This clonotype was seen ten or more times. This chain links TRBV7-2 with TRBJ2-7; 11 bases match TRBD1. The V gene's germline CDR1 is SGHTA and CDR2 FQGNSA. The junction had 11 bases not matched to a gene; V was cut back by 5 bases and J by 5 bases. The CDR3 loop spans 16 amino acids. CDR3 amino acids: CASSLTGTGGFHEQYF. The CDR3 bases are TGTGCCAGCAGCCTAACCGGGACAGGGGGGTTCCACGAGCAGTACTTC.

In its sample, this clonotype was seen many times. This rearrangement joins TRBV7-2 to TRBJ1-5; D not certain. CDR1 is SGHTA, CDR2 FQGNSA, per germline. The CDR3 has 12 amino acids. Trimming shortened V by 1 base and J by 8 bases, and 6 bases separated the two germline ends. This CDR3 is CASSLDGEPQHF. The CDR3 bases are TGTGCCAGCAGCTTAGATGGGGAGCCCCAGCATTTT. Together with reference TRBV7-2 and TRBJ1-5, the CDR3 gives the full variable domain: GAGVSQSPSNKVTEKGKDVELRCDPISGHTALYWYRQSLGQGLEFLIYFQGNSAPDKSGLPSDRFSAERTGGSVSTLTIQRTQQEDSAVYLCASSLDGEPQHFGDGTRLSIL.

The table lists this clonotype with a few counts. This sequence joins TRBV7-9 and TRBJ2-7; D is ambiguous. From germline, CDR1 is SEHNR and CDR2 FQNEAQ (reference sequence). CDR3 length: 12 residues. V lost 3 bases and J lost 3, with 6 bases in between. The CDR3 loop reads CASSLTIYEQYF. The DNA of the CDR3 is TGTGCCAGCAGCTTGACCATCTACGAGCAGTACTTC. Looking up the rest from reference TRBV7-9 and TRBJ2-7 gives the full variable domain: DTGVSQNPRHKITKRGQNVTFRCDPISEHNRLYWYRQTLGQGPEFLTYFQNEAQLEKSRLLSDRFSAERPKGSFSTLEIQRTEQGDSAMYLCASSLTIYEQYFGPGTRLTVT.

This chain links TRBV19 with TRBJ2-5, with D perhaps matching TRBD1 (5 bases). Germline V gene lookup returns CDR1 LNHDA and CDR2 SQIVND (reference sequence). Trimming left V 6 bases short and J 2 bases short, with 10 bases between. CDR3 length: 13 residues. CDR3 in amino acids: CASSHDSQETQYF. The CDR3 DNA follows: TGTGCCAGTAGCCACGACAGTCAAGAGACCCAGTACTTC.

This clonotype was seen ten or more times. The CDR3: CASSFDGGNQPQHF. The DNA of the CDR3 is TGTGCCAGCAGTTTCGACGGGGGCAATCAGCCCCAGCATTTT. This chain links TRBV6-6 with TRBJ1-5; D not resolved. V lost 4 bases and J 2 bases, leaving 9 bases between the germline ends. Germline CDR1 and CDR2: MNHNY and SVGAGI (reference sequence). The CDR3 covers 14 residues.

This sequence joins TRBV10-3 and TRBJ2-7, with TRBD2 identical over 9 bases. The germline CDR1 and CDR2 sequences are ENHRY and SYGVKD. This CDR3 has 15 amino acids. V gave up 3 bases and J gave up 1 base; unmatched junction bases: 4. Written as DNA, the CDR3 is TGTGCCATCAGTGACCCTAGCGGGGATTCCTACGAGCAGTACTTC. This gives the protein CAISDPSGDSYEQYF.

This clonotype was counted a few times. The chain is built from TRBV6-2 or TRBV6-3 and TRBJ1-5, with D unclear. Germline CDR1 MNHEY, CDR2 SVGEGT. The CDR3 has 18 amino acids. V was cut by 7 bases and J by 0 bases, with 22 bases left in between. CDR3 loop: CASTEVPRTPSSNQPQHF. DNA of the CDR3: TGTGCCAGCACCGAAGTCCCCCGAACCCCTTCTAGCAATCAGCCCCAGCATTTT.

The chain is built from TRBV7-8 and TRBJ1-1; TRBD1 aligns across 7 bases. Unmatched junction bases numbered 6, after V lost 3 bases and J lost 8 bases. Germline assignment: CDR1 SGHVS and CDR2 FQNEAQ. There are 13 residues in the CDR3. CDR3 loop: CASSLTGFSEAFF. CDR3 coding DNA: TGTGCCAGCAGCTTGACAGGGTTTAGCGAAGCTTTCTTT.

This clonotype has just a few counts. The J gene is TRBJ1-2, the V gene TRBV20-1; the D is unclear. Germline CDR1 reads DFQATT; CDR2 reads SNEGSKA (reference sequence). The CDR3 length is 12 residues. Trimming removed 5 bases at V and 4 bases at J, with 11 bases between. CDR3 in amino acids: CSAPAWSYGYTF. As DNA, the CDR3 is TGCAGTGCTCCCGCGTGGAGCTATGGCTACACCTTC.

This clonotype has a count of ten or more. The V gene is TRBV7-2, the J gene TRBJ2-1, with D possibly being TRBD2 (7 bases). Per germline, CDR1 SGHTA and CDR2 FQGNSA. This CDR3 is 18 amino acids long. The V and J ends lost 1 base and 0 bases respectively, with 16 bases between them. CDR3 DNA: TGTGCCAGCAGCTTAGGCCCCCAGGGGACTAACTCCTACAATGAGCAGTTCTTC. Its translation: CASSLGPQGTNSYNEQFF.

This clonotype was recorded many times. The V call is TRBV6-1, the J call TRBJ2-1; D is undetermined. The V and J ends lost 5 bases and 7 bases respectively, with 12 bases between them. Germline CDR1 reads MNHNS; CDR2 reads SASEGT. The length of the CDR3 is 13 residues. CDR3 residues: CASSSQIDNEQFF. The CDR3 DNA sequence: TGTGCCAGCAGTAGCCAAATCGATAATGAGCAGTTCTTC.

The rearrangement uses TRBV6-2 or TRBV6-3 and TRBJ2-3; no clear D. This CDR3 region has 13 residues. Germline CDR1 MNHEY, CDR2 SVGEGT. V was trimmed by 8 bases and J by 3 bases, leaving 12 bases between them. CDR3 sequence (DNA): TGTGCCAGCGGTAGGACGGGTACAGATACGCAGTATTTT. Its translation is CASGRTGTDTQYF.

The chain carries TRBV5-4 and TRBJ2-5; TRBD2 agrees at 8 bases. Germline CDR1 is SGHNT and CDR2 is YYREEE (reference sequence). CDR3 length: 15 amino acids. V lost 5 bases, J lost 5 bases, and 11 bases stayed unmatched. CDR3 nucleotides: TGTGCCAGCAGTTTTAGCCTCGGGGGGGGTGAGACCCAGTACTTC. Amino acid sequence: CASSFSLGGGETQYF.